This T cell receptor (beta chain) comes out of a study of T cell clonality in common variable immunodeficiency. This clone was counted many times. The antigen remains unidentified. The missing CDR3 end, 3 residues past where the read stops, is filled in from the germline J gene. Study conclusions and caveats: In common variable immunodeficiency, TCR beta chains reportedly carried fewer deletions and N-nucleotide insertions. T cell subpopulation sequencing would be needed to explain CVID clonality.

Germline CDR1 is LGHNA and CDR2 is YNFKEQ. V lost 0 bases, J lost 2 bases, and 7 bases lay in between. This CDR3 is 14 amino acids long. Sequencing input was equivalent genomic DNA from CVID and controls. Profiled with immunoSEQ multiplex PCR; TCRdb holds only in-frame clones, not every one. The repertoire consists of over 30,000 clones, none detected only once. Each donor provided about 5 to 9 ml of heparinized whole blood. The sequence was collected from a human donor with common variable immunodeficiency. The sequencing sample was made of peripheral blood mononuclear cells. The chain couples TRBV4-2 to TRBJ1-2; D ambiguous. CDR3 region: CASSQDLRNYGYTF. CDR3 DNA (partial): TGTGCCAGCAGCCAAGATCTACGGAACTATGGC.